This TCR beta chain was captured in a study of blood T cell repertoires in COVID-19. The data were produced by immunoSEQ multiplex PCR, yet TCRdb's version contains in-frame clones alone and is incomplete. Of 150,000 to 200,000 clones detected, approximately 86% appear once; the ten largest clones hold over 7.5%. This clone was seen only a few times. The CDR3 runs to 15 residues. The trim removed 4 bases at V and 7 bases at J, leaving 9 bases unmatched. Germline loops: CDR1 SGHTA, CDR2 FQGTGA. This receptor was taken from a man between 50 and 59 years old with active or convalescent COVID-19. Sequences were obtained from peripheral blood. V is TRBV7-3 and J is TRBJ1-2, with 10 bases fitting TRBD1. The CDR3 region has the DNA TGTGCCAGCAGCTCCGGGGGACAGGGGAGCGGTGGCTACACCTTC. Translated, it gives CASSSGGQGSGGYTF.